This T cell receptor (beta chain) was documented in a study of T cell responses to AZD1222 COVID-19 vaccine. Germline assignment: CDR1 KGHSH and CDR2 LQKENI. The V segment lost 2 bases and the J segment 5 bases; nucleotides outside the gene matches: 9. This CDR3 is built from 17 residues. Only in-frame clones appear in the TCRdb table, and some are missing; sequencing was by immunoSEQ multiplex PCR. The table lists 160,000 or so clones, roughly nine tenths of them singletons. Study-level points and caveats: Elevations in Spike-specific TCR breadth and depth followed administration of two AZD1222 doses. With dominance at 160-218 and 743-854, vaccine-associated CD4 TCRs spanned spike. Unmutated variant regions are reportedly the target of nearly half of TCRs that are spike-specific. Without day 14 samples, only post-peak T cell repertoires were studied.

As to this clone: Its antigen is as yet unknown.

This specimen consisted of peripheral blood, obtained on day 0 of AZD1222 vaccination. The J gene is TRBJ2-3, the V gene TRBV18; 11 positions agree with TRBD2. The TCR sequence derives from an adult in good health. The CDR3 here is CASSPAFTSGSEDTQYF. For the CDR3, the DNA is TGTGCCAGCTCACCAGCTTTTACTAGCGGGAGTGAAGATACGCAGTATTTT.